This T cell receptor beta chain was retrieved from a study of T cells in localized non-small cell lung cancer. Method: immunoSEQ multiplex PCR; TCRdb's copy keeps in-frame clones and lacks some. The profile shows approximately 3,000 clones, almost 25% of them singletons. The sequence was obtained from a man aged 40 to 69 with stage III squamous cell lung carcinoma. Specimen: normal lung tissue next to the tumor, collected before any cancer treatment.

The DNA of the CDR3 is TGTGCCAGCAGCTCGGACACATACACCGGGGAGCTGTTTTTT. Residues: CASSSDTYTGELFF. The chain couples TRBV11-3 to TRBJ2-2, with TRBD1 as a possible D gene (5 bases). The V and J ends lost 4 bases and 3 bases respectively, with 9 bases between them. CDR1 and CDR2 from the germline V gene are SGHNT and YENEEA. The CDR3 sequence is 14 residues long.